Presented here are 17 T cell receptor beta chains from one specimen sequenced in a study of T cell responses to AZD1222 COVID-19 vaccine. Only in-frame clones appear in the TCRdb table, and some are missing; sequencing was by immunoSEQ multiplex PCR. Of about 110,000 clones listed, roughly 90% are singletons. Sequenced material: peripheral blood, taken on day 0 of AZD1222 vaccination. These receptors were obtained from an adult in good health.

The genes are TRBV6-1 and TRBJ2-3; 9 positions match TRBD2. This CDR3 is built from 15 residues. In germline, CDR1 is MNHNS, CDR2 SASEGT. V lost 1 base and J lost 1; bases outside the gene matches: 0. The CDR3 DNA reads TGTGCCAGCAGTGAAGGCGGGGGGGGCACAGATACGCAGTATTTT. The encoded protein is CASSEGGGGTDTQYF.

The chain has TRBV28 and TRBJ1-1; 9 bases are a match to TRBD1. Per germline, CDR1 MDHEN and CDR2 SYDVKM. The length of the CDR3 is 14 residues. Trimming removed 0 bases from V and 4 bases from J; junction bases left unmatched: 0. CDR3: CASSLWDRGTEAFF. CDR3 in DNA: TGTGCCAGCAGTTTATGGGACAGGGGCACTGAAGCTTTCTTT.

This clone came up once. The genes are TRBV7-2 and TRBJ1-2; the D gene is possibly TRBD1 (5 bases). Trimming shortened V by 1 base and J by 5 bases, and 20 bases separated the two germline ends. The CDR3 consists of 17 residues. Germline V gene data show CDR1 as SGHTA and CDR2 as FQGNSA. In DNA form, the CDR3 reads TGTGCCAGCAGCTTAGGGGGGACGGCCGCTGAGATGTATGGCTACACCTTC. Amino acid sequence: CASSLGGTAAEMYGYTF.

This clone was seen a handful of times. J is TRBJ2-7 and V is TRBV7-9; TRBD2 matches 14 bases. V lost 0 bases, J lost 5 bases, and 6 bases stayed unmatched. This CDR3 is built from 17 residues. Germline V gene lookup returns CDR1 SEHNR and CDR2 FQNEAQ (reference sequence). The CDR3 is CASSLAGLGLAGDEQYF. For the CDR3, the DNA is TGTGCCAGCAGCTTAGCTGGTCTGGGACTAGCGGGAGACGAGCAGTACTTC.

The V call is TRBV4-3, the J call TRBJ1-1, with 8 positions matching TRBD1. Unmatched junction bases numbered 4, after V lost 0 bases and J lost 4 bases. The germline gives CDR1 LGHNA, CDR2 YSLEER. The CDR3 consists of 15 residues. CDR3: CASSQDSRGPTEAFF. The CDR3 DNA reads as TGCGCCAGCAGCCAAGATTCCAGGGGGCCCACTGAAGCTTTCTTT.

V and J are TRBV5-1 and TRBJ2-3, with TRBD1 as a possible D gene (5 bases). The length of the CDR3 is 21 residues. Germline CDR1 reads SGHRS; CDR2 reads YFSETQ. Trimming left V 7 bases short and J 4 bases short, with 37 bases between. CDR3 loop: CASASQHPLPPQGVRADTQYF. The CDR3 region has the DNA TGCGCCAGCGCCTCGCAACACCCCCTCCCCCCGCAGGGCGTAAGGGCAGATACGCAGTATTTT.

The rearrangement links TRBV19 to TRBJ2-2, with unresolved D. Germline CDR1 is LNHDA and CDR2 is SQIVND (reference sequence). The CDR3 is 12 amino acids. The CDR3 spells CVICRLGSGLFF. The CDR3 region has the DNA TGTGTAATATGCCGATTGGGATCCGGGCTGTTTTTT.

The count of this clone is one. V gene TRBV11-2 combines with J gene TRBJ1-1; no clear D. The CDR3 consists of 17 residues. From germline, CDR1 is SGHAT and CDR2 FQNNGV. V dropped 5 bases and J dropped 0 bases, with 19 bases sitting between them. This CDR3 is CASSVSSSGPMNTEAFF. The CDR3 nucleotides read TGTGCCAGCAGCGTCAGTTCGAGTGGACCCATGAACACTGAAGCTTTCTTT.

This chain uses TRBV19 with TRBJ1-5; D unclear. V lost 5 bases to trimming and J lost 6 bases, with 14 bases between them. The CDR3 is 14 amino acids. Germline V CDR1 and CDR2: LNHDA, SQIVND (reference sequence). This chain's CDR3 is CASSPSAGGQPQHF. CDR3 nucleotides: TGTGCCAGTAGTCCCTCTGCGGGTGGTCAGCCCCAGCATTTT.

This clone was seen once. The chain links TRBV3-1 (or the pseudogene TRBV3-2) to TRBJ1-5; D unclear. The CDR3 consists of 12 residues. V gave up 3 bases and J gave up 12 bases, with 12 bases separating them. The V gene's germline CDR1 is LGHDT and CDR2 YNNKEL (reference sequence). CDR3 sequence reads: CASSQAPEVQHF. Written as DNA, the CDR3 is TGTGCCAGCAGCCAGGCGCCCGAGGTCCAGCATTTT.

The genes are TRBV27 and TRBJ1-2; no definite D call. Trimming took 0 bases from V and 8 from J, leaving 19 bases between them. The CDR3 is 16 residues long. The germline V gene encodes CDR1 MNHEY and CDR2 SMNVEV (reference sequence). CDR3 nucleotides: TGTGCCAGCAGTTTATCGAGGCAGGCTAGTACTCCAGGCTACACCTTC. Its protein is CASSLSRQASTPGYTF.

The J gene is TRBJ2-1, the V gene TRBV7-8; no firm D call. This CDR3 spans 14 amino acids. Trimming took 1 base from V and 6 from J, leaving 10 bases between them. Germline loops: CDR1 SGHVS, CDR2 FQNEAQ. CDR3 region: CASSLEVRANEQFF. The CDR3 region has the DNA TGTGCCAGCAGCTTAGAGGTCCGAGCCAATGAGCAGTTCTTC.

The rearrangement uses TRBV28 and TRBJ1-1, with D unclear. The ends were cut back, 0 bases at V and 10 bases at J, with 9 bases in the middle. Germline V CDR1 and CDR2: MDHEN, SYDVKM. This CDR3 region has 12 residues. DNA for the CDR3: TGTGCCAGCAGTTTATGGTCAGATGTAGCTTTCTTT. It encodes CASSLWSDVAFF.

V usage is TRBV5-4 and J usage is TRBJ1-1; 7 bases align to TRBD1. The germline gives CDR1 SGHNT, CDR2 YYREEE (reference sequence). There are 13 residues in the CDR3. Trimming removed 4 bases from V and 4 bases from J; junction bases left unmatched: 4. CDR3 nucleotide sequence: TGTGCCAGCAGCCCGGGACAGCTCACTGAAGCTTTCTTT. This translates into CASSPGQLTEAFF. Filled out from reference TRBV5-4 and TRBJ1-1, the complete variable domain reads ETGVTQSPTHLIKTRGQQVTLRCSSQSGHNTVSWYQQALGQGPQFIFQYYREEENGRGNFPPRFSGLQFPNYSSELNVNALELDDSALYLCASSPGQLTEAFFGQGTRLTVV.

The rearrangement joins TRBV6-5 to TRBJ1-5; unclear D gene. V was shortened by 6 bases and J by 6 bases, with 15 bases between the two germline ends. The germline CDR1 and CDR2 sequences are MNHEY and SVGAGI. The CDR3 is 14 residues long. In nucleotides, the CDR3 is TGTGCCAGCAGCCTCCAAGGCCTGGGTCAGCCCCAGCATTTT. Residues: CASSLQGLGQPQHF.

This chain's CDR3 is CASRPGSSGGRAEAFF. DNA for the CDR3: TGTGCCAGCAGACCAGGGAGTTCGGGGGGAAGGGCTGAAGCTTTCTTT. The chain has TRBV6-6 and TRBJ1-1; perhaps TRBD1 as D (5 bases). CDR1 is MNHNY and CDR2 is SVGAGI in the germline V gene (reference sequence). CDR3 length: 16 residues. V lost 6 bases to trimming and J lost 6 bases, with 23 bases between them.

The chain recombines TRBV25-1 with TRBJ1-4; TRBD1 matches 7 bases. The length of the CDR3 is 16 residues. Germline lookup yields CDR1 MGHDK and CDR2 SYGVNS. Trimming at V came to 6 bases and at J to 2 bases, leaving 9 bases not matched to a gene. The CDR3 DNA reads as TGTGCCAGCAGCTTAGGGGGCGCCTCTACTAATGAAAAACTGTTTTTT. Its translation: CASSLGGASTNEKLFF.